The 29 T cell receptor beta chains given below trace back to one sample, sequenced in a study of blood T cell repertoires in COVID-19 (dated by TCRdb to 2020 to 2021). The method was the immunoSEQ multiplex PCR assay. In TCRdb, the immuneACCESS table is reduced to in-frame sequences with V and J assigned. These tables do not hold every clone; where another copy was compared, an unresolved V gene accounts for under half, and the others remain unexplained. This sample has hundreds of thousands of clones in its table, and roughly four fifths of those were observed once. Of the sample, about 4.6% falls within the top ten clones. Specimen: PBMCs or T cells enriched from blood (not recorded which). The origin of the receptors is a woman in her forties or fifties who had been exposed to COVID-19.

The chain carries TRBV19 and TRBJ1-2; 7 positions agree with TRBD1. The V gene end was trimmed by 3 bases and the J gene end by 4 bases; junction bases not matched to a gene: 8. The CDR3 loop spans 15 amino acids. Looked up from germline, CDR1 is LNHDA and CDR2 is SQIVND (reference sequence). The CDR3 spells CASSMGTETFYGYTF. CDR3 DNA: TGTGCCAGTAGTATGGGGACAGAGACATTCTATGGCTACACCTTC.

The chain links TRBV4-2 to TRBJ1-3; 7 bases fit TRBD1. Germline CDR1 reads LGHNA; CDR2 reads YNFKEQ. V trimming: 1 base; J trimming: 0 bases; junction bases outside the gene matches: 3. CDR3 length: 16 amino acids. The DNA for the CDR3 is TGTGCCAGCAGCCAAGTGGACAGGAGCTCTGGAAACACCATATATTTT. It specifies CASSQVDRSSGNTIYF.

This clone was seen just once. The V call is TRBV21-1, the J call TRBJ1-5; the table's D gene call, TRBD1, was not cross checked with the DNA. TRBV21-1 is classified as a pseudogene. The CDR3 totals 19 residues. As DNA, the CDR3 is TGTGCCAGCAGCAAAAGGAAAATTACAGTTAAACCCTTAAGGCAGCCCCAGCATTTT. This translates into CASSKRKITVKPLRQPQHF.

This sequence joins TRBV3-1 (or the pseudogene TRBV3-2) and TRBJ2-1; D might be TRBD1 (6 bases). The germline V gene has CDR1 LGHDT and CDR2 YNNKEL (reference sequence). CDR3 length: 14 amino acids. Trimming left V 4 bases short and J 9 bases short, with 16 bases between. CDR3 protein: CASSLLEQGLEQFF. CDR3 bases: TGTGCCAGCAGCCTCTTGGAACAGGGCCTTGAGCAGTTCTTC.

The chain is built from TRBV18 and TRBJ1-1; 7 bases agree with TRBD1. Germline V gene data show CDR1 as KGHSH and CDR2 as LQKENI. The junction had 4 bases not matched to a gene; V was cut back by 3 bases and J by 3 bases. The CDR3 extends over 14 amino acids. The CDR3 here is CASSPKTGDTEAFF. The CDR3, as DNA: TGTGCCAGCTCACCTAAAACAGGGGACACTGAAGCTTTCTTT.

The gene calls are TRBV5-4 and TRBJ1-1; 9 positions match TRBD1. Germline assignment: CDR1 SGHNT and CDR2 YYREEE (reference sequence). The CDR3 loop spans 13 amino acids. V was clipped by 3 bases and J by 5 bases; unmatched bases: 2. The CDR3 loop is CASSYRGQTEAFF. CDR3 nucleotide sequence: TGTGCCAGCAGCTACAGGGGGCAGACTGAAGCTTTCTTT.

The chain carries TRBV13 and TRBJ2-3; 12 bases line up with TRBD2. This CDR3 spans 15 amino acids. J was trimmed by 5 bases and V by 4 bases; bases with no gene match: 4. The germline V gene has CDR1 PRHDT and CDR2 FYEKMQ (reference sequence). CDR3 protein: CASSSRTSGVDTQYF. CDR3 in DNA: TGTGCCAGCAGCTCGCGGACTAGCGGGGTAGATACGCAGTATTTT.

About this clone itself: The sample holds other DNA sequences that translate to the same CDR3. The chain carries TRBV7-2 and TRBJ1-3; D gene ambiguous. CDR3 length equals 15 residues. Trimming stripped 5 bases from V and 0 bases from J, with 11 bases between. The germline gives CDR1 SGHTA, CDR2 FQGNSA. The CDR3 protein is CASSPRQSSGNTIYF. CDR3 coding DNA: TGTGCCAGCAGCCCTCGACAAAGCTCTGGAAACACCATATATTTT.

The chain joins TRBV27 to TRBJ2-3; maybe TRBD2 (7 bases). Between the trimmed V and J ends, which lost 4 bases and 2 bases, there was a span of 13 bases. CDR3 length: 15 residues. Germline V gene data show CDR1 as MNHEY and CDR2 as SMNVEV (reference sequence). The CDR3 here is CASSWGGHHTDTQYF. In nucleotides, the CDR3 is TGTGCCAGCAGTTGGGGGGGACACCACACAGATACGCAGTATTTT.

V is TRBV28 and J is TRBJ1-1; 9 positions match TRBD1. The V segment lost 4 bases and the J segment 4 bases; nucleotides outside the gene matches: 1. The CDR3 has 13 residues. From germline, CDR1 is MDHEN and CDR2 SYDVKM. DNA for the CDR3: TGTGCCAGCAGTTCGGGACAGGGCACTGAAGCTTTCTTT. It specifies CASSSGQGTEAFF.

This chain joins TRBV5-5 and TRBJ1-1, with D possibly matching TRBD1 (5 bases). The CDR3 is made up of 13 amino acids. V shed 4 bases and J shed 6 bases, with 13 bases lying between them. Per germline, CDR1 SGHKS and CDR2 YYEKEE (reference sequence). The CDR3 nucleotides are TGTGCCAGCAGCGCGACAGTTGGCGCTGAAGCTTTCTTT. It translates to CASSATVGAEAFF.

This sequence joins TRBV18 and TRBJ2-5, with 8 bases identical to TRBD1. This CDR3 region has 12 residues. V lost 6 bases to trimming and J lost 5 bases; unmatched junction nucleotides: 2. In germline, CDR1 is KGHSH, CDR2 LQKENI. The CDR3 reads CASSTGVETQYF. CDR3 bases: TGTGCCAGCTCGACAGGGGTGGAGACCCAGTACTTC. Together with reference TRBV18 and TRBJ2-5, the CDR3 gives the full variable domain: NAGVMQNPRHLVRRRGQEARLRCSPMKGHSHVYWYRQLPEEGLKFMVYLQKENIIDESGMPKERFSAEFPKEGPSILRIQQVVRGDSAAYFCASSTGVETQYFGPGTRLLVL.

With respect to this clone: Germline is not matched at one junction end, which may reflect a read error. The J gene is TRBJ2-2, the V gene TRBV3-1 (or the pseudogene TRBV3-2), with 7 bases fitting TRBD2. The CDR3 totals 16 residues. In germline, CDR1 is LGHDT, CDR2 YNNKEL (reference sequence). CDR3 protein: CASSQDPGGNAGELFF. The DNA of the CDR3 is TGTGCCAGCAGCCAAGATCCCGGGGGGAACGCCGGGGAGCTGTTTTTT.

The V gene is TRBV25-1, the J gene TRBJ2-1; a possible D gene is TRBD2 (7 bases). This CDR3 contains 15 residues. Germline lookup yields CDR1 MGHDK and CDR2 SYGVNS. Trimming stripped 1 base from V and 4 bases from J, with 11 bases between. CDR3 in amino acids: CASSESGGAYNEQFF. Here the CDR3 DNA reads TGTGCCAGCAGTGAATCTGGGGGGGCGTACAATGAGCAGTTCTTC. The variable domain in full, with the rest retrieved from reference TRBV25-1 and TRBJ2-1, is EADIYQTPRYLVIGTGKKITLECSQTMGHDKMYWYQQDPGMELHLIHYSYGVNSTEKGDLSSESTVSRIRTEHFPLTLESARPSHTSQYLCASSESGGAYNEQFFGPGTRLTVL.

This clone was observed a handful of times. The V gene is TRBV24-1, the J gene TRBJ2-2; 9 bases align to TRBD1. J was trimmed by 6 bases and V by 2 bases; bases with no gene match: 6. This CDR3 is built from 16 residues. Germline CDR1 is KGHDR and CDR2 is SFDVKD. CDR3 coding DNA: TGTGCCACCAGTGATTCCGGGACAGGGTATGCCGGGGAGCTGTTTTTT. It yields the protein CATSDSGTGYAGELFF.

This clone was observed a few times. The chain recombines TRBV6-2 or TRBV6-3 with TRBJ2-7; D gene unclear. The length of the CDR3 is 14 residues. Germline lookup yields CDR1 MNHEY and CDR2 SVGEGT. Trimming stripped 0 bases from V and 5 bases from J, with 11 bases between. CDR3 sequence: CASSYSELLDEQYF. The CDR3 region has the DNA TGTGCCAGCAGTTACTCCGAGCTTTTGGACGAGCAGTACTTC.

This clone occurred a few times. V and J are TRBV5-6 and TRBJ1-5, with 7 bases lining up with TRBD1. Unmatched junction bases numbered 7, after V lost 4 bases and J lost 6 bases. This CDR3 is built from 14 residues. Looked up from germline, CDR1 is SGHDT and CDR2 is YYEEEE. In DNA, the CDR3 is TGTGCCAGCAGCGCCCAGGGGGAGAGTCAGCCCCAGCATTTT. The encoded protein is CASSAQGESQPQHF. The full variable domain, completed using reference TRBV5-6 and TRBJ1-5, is DAGVTQSPTHLIKTRGQQVTLRCSPKSGHDTVSWYQQALGQGPQFIFQYYEEEERQRGNFPDRFSGHQFPNYSSELNVNALLLGDSALYLCASSAQGESQPQHFGDGTRLSIL.

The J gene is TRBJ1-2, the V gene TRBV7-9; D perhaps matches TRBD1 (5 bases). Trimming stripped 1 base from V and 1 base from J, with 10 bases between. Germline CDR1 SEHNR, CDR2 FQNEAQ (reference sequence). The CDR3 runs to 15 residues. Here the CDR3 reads CASSLEGADNYGYTF. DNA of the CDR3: TGTGCCAGCAGCTTAGAAGGGGCCGATAACTATGGCTACACCTTC.

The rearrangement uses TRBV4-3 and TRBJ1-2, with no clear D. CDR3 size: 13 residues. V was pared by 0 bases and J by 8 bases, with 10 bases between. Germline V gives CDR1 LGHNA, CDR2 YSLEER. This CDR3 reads CASSQDRSGGYTF. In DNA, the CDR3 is TGCGCCAGCAGCCAAGATAGATCGGGGGGCTACACCTTC.

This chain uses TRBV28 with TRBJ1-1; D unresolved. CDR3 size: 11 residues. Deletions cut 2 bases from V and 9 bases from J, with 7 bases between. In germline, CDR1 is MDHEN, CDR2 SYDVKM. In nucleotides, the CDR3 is TGTGCCAGCAGTTTAGGGCATCAAGCTTTCTTT. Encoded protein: CASSLGHQAFF. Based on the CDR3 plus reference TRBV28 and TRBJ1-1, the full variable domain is DVKVTQSSRYLVKRTGEKVFLECVQDMDHENMFWYRQDPGLGLRLIYFSYDVKMKEKGDIPEGYSVSREKKERFSLILESASTNQTSMYLCASSLGHQAFFGQGTRLTVV.

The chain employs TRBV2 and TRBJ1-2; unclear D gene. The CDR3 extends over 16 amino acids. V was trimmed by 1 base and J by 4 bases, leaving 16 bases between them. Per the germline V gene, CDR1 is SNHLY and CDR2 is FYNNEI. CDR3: CASSEGWRSKGYGYTF. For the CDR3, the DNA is TGTGCCAGCAGTGAAGGTTGGAGGTCGAAGGGCTATGGCTACACCTTC.

CDR3 loop: CATKQGGTEAFF. CDR3 bases: TGTGCCACCAAACAGGGGGGCACTGAAGCTTTCTTT. The genes are TRBV6-5 and TRBJ1-1; 8 bases are a match to TRBD1. There are 12 residues in the CDR3. The V gene end was trimmed by 10 bases and the J gene end by 4 bases; junction bases not matched to a gene: 5. Germline lookup yields CDR1 MNHEY and CDR2 SVGAGI.

CDR3 in DNA: TGCGCCAGCAGCTTGGGAGCTGGACAGATCATGAACACTGAAGCTTTCTTT. The encoded protein is CASSLGAGQIMNTEAFF. The V call is TRBV5-1, the J call TRBJ1-1; TRBD1 is a possible D gene (6 bases). Trimming removed 0 bases at V and 0 bases at J, with 15 bases between. The CDR3 totals 17 residues. Germline assignment: CDR1 SGHRS and CDR2 YFSETQ. The full variable domain, with the rest looked up from reference TRBV5-1 and TRBJ1-1, is KAGVTQTPRYLIKTRGQQVTLSCSPISGHRSVSWYQQTPGQGLQFLFEYFSETQRNKGNFPGRFSGRQFSNSRSEMNVSTLELGDSALYLCASSLGAGQIMNTEAFFGQGTRLTVV.

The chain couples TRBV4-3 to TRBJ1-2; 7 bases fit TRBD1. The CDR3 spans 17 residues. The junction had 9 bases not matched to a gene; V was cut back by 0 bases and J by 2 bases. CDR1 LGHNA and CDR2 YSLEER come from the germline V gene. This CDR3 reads CASSQEGGRGRNYGYTF. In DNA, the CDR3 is TGCGCCAGCAGCCAAGAAGGTGGAAGGGGGCGCAACTATGGCTACACCTTC.

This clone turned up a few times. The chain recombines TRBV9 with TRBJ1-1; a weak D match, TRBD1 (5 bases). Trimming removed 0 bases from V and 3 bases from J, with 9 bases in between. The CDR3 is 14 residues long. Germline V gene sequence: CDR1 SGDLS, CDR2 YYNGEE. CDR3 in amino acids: CASSVGPGYTEAFF. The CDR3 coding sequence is TGTGCCAGCAGCGTAGGGCCAGGGTACACTGAAGCTTTCTTT.

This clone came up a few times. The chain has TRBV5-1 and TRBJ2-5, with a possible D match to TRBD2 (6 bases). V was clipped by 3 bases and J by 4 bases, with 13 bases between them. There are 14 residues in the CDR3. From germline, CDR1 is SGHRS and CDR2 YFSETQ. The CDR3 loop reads CASSWRGPPETQYF. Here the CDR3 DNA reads TGCGCCAGCAGCTGGAGGGGACCCCCAGAGACCCAGTACTTC.

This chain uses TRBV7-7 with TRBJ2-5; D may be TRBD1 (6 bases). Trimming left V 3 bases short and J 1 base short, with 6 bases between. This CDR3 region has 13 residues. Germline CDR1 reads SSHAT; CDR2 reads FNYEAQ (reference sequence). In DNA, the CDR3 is TGTGCCAGCAGCTTGGGGGCCCAAGAGACCCAGTACTTC. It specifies CASSLGAQETQYF.

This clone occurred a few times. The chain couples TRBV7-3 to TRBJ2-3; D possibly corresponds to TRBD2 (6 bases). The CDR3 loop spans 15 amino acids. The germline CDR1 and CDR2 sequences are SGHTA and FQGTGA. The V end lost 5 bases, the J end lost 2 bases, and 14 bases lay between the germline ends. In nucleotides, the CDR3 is TGTGCCAGCAGCCCAACGGGGGAGTACACAGATACGCAGTATTTT. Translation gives CASSPTGEYTDTQYF.

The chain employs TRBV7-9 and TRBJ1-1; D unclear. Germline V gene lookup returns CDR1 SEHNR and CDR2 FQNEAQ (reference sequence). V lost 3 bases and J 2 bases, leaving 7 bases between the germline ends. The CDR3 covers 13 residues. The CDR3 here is CASSFGLNTEAFF. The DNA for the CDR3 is TGTGCCAGCAGCTTCGGTTTAAACACTGAAGCTTTCTTT.